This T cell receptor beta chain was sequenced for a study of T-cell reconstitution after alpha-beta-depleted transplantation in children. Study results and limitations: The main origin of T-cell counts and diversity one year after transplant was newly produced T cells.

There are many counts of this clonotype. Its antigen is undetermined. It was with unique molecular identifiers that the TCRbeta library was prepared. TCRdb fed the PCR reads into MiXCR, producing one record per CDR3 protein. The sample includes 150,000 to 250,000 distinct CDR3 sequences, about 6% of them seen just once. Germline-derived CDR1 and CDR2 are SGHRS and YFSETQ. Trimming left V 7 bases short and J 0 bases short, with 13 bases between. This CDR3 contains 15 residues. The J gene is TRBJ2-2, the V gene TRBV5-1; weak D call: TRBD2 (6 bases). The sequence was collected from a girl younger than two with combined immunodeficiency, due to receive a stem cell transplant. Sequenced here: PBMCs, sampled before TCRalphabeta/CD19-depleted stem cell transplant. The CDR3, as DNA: TGCGCCAGCTGTGGGGGACTCTCGAACACCGGGGAGCTGTTTTTT. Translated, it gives CASCGGLSNTGELFF.